This record concerns one T cell receptor beta chain sequence. The data derive from a study of blood T cell repertoires in COVID-19. On the study more broadly: T cells, B-cell-depleted T cells, or PBMCs supplied cDNA or gDNA.

Profiled with immunoSEQ multiplex PCR; TCRdb holds only in-frame clones, not every one. The sample holds about 410,000 clones, around nine tenths seen once. Trimming shortened V by 3 bases and J by 6 bases, and 10 bases separated the two germline ends. This CDR3 comprises 13 residues. Germline-derived CDR1 and CDR2 are KGHDR and SFDVKD. Sequences were obtained from peripheral blood. The TCR sequence derives from a woman in her thirties or forties with COVID-19, enrolled during active disease. The chain links TRBV24-1 to TRBJ1-1; D is unresolved. CDR3 protein: CATSDGGSAEAFF. As DNA, the CDR3 is TGTGCCACCAGTGATGGAGGGTCTGCTGAAGCTTTCTTT.